Following are 30 T cell receptor beta chains from one sample sequenced in a study of T-cell reconstitution after alpha-beta-depleted transplantation in children. Using unique molecular identifiers, the investigators prepared the TCRbeta library. Each CDR3 protein is one row after TCRdb ran MiXCR on the PCR reads. The table has hundreds of thousands of distinct CDR3 sequences, about an eighth seen once. Sequences were derived from PBMCs, sampled before TCRalphabeta/CD19-depleted stem cell transplant. The receptors come from a girl aged 2 to 10 with congenital amegakaryocytic thrombocytopenia, due to receive a stem cell transplant.

Ten or more counts support this clonotype. The chain couples TRBV12-3 or TRBV12-4 to TRBJ2-7; 8 bases are a match to TRBD2. J gave up 5 bases and V 3 bases, and 0 bases lay outside the gene matches. The CDR3 spans 12 residues. CDR3 nucleotide sequence: TGTGCCAGCAGTTTCGGGAGGGACGAGCAGTACTTC. Encoded protein: CASSFGRDEQYF.

J is TRBJ2-2 and V is TRBV7-2; D might be TRBD2 (6 bases). Trimming left V 8 bases short and J 6 bases short, with 25 bases between. The CDR3 consists of 17 residues. CDR1 is SGHTA and CDR2 is FQGNSA in the germline V gene. CDR3 loop: CASGRHSGYNGAGELFF. CDR3 DNA: TGTGCCAGCGGGCGACATAGCGGATATAACGGGGCCGGGGAGCTGTTTTTT.

This clonotype came up many times. CDR3 amino acids: CASSLEDSAYEQYF. The CDR3 coding sequence is TGCGCCAGCAGCTTGGAAGACTCAGCCTACGAGCAGTACTTC. V gene TRBV5-1 combines with J gene TRBJ2-7; D remains unclear. V shed 0 bases and J shed 2 bases, with 9 bases lying between them. Germline assignment: CDR1 SGHRS and CDR2 YFSETQ. CDR3 length: 14 amino acids.

DNA of the CDR3: TGCAGCGTTGAAGCGCTAACGGGAGGGTCCCTCTCCTACAATGAGCAGTTCTTC. Translation: CSVEALTGGSLSYNEQFF. The V call is TRBV29-1, the J call TRBJ2-1; 8 bases agree with TRBD2. From germline, CDR1 is SQVTM and CDR2 ANQGSEA. V shed 1 base and J 0 bases; nucleotides not matched to a gene: 11. This CDR3 comprises 18 residues.

This chain connects TRBV5-1 to TRBJ2-7; TRBD2 might be the D (5 bases). Trimming cost V 5 bases and J 6 bases, with 18 bases left between them. The CDR3 length is 14 residues. Germline V gene data show CDR1 as SGHRS and CDR2 as YFSETQ. DNA of the CDR3: TGCGCCAGCAGGGAGGCAACCCAACTCGGCGAGCAGTACTTC. Protein sequence: CASREATQLGEQYF.

This clonotype was detected a few times. The chain links TRBV6-2 or TRBV6-3 to TRBJ2-2, with no clear D. Germline assignment: CDR1 MNHEY and CDR2 SVGEGT. Trimming shortened V by 2 bases and J by 2 bases, and 18 bases separated the two germline ends. This CDR3 comprises 18 residues. This chain's CDR3 is CASSYTVAKNHNTGELFF. CDR3 in DNA: TGTGCCAGCAGTTACACAGTAGCAAAGAACCATAACACCGGGGAGCTGTTTTTT.

This clonotype was seen ten or more times. This chain connects TRBV4-2 to TRBJ2-1; D might be TRBD1 (5 bases). Germline CDR1 reads LGHNA; CDR2 reads YNFKEQ. This CDR3 has 17 residues. Deletions cut 4 bases from V and 0 bases from J, with 16 bases between. CDR3 in DNA: TGTGCCAGCAGCCCCAGGGTGGGCCCTTCCTCCTACAATGAGCAGTTCTTC. Translated: CASSPRVGPSSYNEQFF.

Many counts were recorded for this clonotype. The chain links TRBV12-3 or TRBV12-4 to TRBJ2-5; a possible D gene is TRBD2 (6 bases). Trimming stripped 2 bases from V and 1 base from J, with 11 bases between. This CDR3 is 15 amino acids long. CDR3 in amino acids: CASSLLGGIQETQYF. The CDR3 DNA follows: TGTGCCAGCAGTTTATTAGGCGGGATCCAAGAGACCCAGTACTTC.

This clonotype was counted a few times. J is TRBJ2-1 and V is TRBV7-9, with D possibly being TRBD1 or TRBD2 (5 bases each). CDR1 is SEHNR and CDR2 is FQNEAQ in the germline V gene (reference sequence). The V and J ends lost 8 bases and 3 bases respectively, with 14 bases between them. This CDR3 comprises 14 residues. CDR3 sequence: CASVWGSVYNEQFF. CDR3 sequence (DNA): TGTGCCAGCGTTTGGGGGAGCGTCTACAATGAGCAGTTCTTC.

This chain connects TRBV12-3 or TRBV12-4 to TRBJ2-3; tentative D call: TRBD2 (6 bases). The length of the CDR3 is 16 residues. V dropped 6 bases and J dropped 1 base, with 17 bases sitting between them. CDR3 sequence reads: CASSLSRTGGTDTQYF. CDR3 sequence (DNA): TGTGCCAGCAGCCTGAGTAGGACGGGAGGCACAGATACGCAGTATTTT.

The genes are TRBV7-7 and TRBJ2-2; 8 nucleotides match TRBD2. After removal of 10 bases from V and 5 bases from J, the junction contained 9 bases not matched to a gene. Germline V gives CDR1 SSHAT, CDR2 FNYEAQ (reference sequence). The CDR3 extends over 14 amino acids. CDR3 sequence reads: CATSVGGRTGELFF. The CDR3 DNA reads as TGTGCCACCTCGGTCGGCGGGAGGACCGGGGAGCTGTTTTTT.

This clonotype turned up a few times. Written as DNA, the CDR3 is TGTGCCAGCAGTTGGCGGGGGTACGAGCAGTACTTC. It yields the protein CASSWRGYEQYF. The genes are TRBV12-3 or TRBV12-4 and TRBJ2-7, with 7 bases that match TRBD2. The CDR3 loop spans 12 amino acids. Unmatched junction bases numbered 1, after V lost 4 bases and J lost 4 bases.

Only a few counts were recorded for this clonotype. The chain carries TRBV12-3 or TRBV12-4 and TRBJ2-1, with TRBD2 as a possible D gene (5 bases). The V end was cut by 3 bases, the J end by 9 bases, with 9 bases between. The CDR3 runs 12 residues. The CDR3 region is CASSLPGTEQFF. The DNA of the CDR3 is TGTGCCAGCAGTTTGCCGGGAACTGAGCAGTTCTTC.

This clonotype was seen more than once but under ten times. The chain is built from TRBV7-9 and TRBJ2-5; 7 bases match TRBD2. The CDR3 extends over 13 amino acids. Trimming at V came to 4 bases and at J to 5 bases, leaving 4 bases not matched to a gene. The germline V gene encodes CDR1 SEHNR and CDR2 FQNEAQ (reference sequence). CDR3 in amino acids: CASSSGGKETQYF. The DNA of the CDR3 is TGTGCCAGCAGCTCGGGGGGAAAGGAGACCCAGTACTTC.

The chain combines TRBV6-5 with TRBJ2-7; no reliable D call. Germline CDR1 reads MNHEY; CDR2 reads SVGAGI. This CDR3 is 12 amino acids long. V lost 5 bases and J lost 8, with 13 bases in between. In DNA, the CDR3 is TGTGCCAGCAGTCGTGGGTCTTGGAAGCAGTACTTC. Translation: CASSRGSWKQYF.

The rearrangement uses TRBV10-2 and TRBJ2-1; the match to TRBD2 covers 7 bases. The CDR3 runs to 16 residues. J lost 7 bases, V lost 3 bases, and 12 bases had no gene match. Germline lookup yields CDR1 WSHSY and CDR2 SAAADI. CDR3 bases: TGCGCCAGCAGTGACCTCGGGGCGGGAGCGAGGAATGAGCAGTTCTTC. Encoded protein: CASSDLGAGARNEQFF.

This clonotype occurred many times. The rearrangement joins TRBV5-1 to TRBJ2-7, with D unresolved. The length of the CDR3 is 15 residues. Trimming left V 1 base short and J 0 bases short, with 11 bases between. The germline gives CDR1 SGHRS, CDR2 YFSETQ. DNA of the CDR3: TGCGCCAGCAGCTTGATGAGTTTCCTCTCCTACGAGCAGTACTTC. Translated: CASSLMSFLSYEQYF.

This clonotype appeared many times. The chain joins TRBV30 to TRBJ1-2; 8 nucleotides match TRBD1. The germline CDR1 and CDR2 sequences are GTSNPN and SVGIG (reference sequence). The V segment lost 4 bases and the J segment 3 bases; nucleotides outside the gene matches: 1. The CDR3 runs 12 residues. The CDR3 DNA reads as TGTGCCTGGACAGGGGGCGACTATGGCTACACCTTC. Its translation is CAWTGGDYGYTF.

This clonotype was detected a few times. The CDR3 region is CASSIEPAETGELFF. As DNA, the CDR3 is TGTGCCAGTAGTATCGAACCCGCGGAGACCGGGGAGCTGTTTTTT. The chain employs TRBV19 and TRBJ2-2; D not certain. Trimming took off 3 bases at V and 5 bases at J, with 13 bases between the two ends. The CDR3 length is 15 residues. Germline V gene data show CDR1 as LNHDA and CDR2 as SQIVND (reference sequence).

The chain recombines TRBV3-1 with TRBJ2-1, with 7 bases identical to TRBD2. The V gene end was trimmed by 1 base and the J gene end by 8 bases; junction bases not matched to a gene: 8. The V gene's germline CDR1 is LGHDT and CDR2 YNNKEL (reference sequence). This CDR3 has 15 amino acids. CDR3 residues: CASSQALSGIHEQFF. CDR3 coding DNA: TGTGCCAGCAGCCAAGCCCTGAGCGGGATCCATGAGCAGTTCTTC.

V and J are TRBV5-5 and TRBJ2-3; no definite D call. Trimming took off 0 bases at V and 4 bases at J, with 12 bases between the two ends. The CDR3 extends over 15 amino acids. Germline V CDR1 and CDR2: SGHKS, YYEKEE (reference sequence). The CDR3 DNA reads TGTGCCAGCAGCTTGGCGCTAGATAGGGCAGATACGCAGTATTTT. Its translation is CASSLALDRADTQYF.

This clonotype was recorded at least ten times. The V and J genes are TRBV24-1 and TRBJ2-5; 10 positions agree with TRBD2. V lost 1 base to trimming and J lost 2 bases; unmatched junction nucleotides: 6. Germline V gene lookup returns CDR1 KGHDR and CDR2 SFDVKD. The CDR3 spans 17 residues. The CDR3: CATSDLSTSGPQETQYF. The CDR3 DNA sequence: TGTGCCACCAGTGATTTATCGACTAGCGGGCCTCAAGAGACCCAGTACTTC.

This clonotype was observed many times. The rearrangement joins TRBV10-3 to TRBJ1-4, with 7 bases lining up with TRBD1. The germline gives CDR1 ENHRY, CDR2 SYGVKD. The CDR3 runs 14 residues. The junction had 8 bases not matched to a gene; V was cut back by 5 bases and J by 8 bases. CDR3 nucleotides: TGTGCCATCAGTAGACAGGGAGGAGAAGAAAAACTGTTTTTT. Its protein is CAISRQGGEEKLFF.

The V and J genes are TRBV2 and TRBJ2-3; TRBD2 aligns across 7 bases. The germline V gene has CDR1 SNHLY and CDR2 FYNNEI. The CDR3 is made up of 14 amino acids. Trimming took 6 bases from V and 7 from J; bases not matched to a gene: 10. The CDR3 loop reads CASSAGEGANTQYF. The CDR3 nucleotides are TGTGCCAGCAGCGCGGGAGAGGGTGCTAATACGCAGTATTTT.

This clonotype was picked up many times. The chain couples TRBV20-1 to TRBJ2-1, with TRBD2 matching over 7 bases. J was trimmed by 3 bases and V by 5 bases; bases with no gene match: 7. CDR3 size: 14 residues. The V gene's germline CDR1 is DFQATT and CDR2 SNEGSKA (reference sequence). The CDR3 sequence is CSASAGKYYNEQFF. Written as DNA, the CDR3 is TGCAGTGCTTCAGCGGGAAAATACTACAATGAGCAGTTCTTC.

V is TRBV5-1 and J is TRBJ2-2; D is possibly TRBD2 (6 bases). V lost 3 bases and J 1 base, leaving 13 bases between the germline ends. CDR3 length: 16 amino acids. The germline CDR1 and CDR2 sequences are SGHRS and YFSETQ. The CDR3 loop reads CASSWRGAENTGELFF. As DNA, the CDR3 is TGCGCCAGCAGCTGGCGCGGGGCCGAGAACACCGGGGAGCTGTTTTTT.

This clonotype was seen at least ten times. The chain couples TRBV5-1 to TRBJ2-1; a possible D gene is TRBD2 (5 bases). V was trimmed by 3 bases and J by 0 bases, leaving 16 bases between them. Per germline, CDR1 SGHRS and CDR2 YFSETQ. The CDR3 consists of 17 residues. CDR3 protein: CASSSAGGLSSYNEQFF. The CDR3 region has the DNA TGCGCCAGCAGCTCGGCCGGCGGACTGAGCTCCTACAATGAGCAGTTCTTC.

The CDR3 nucleotides are TGTGCCAGCTCACCACCGGTGCTCTATGGCTACACCTTC. It encodes CASSPPVLYGYTF. The chain joins TRBV18 to TRBJ1-2, with unresolved D. This CDR3 has 13 amino acids. V lost 0 bases, J lost 4 bases, and 6 bases lay in between. Germline CDR1 is KGHSH and CDR2 is LQKENI.

V is TRBV5-4 and J is TRBJ2-1; no clear D. The CDR3 has 16 amino acids. In germline, CDR1 is SGHNT, CDR2 YYREEE (reference sequence). The CDR3: CAGSCFVRALDYEQFF. CDR3 DNA: TGTGCTGGCAGCTGCTTTGTCCGGGCGCTAGATTATGAGCAGTTCTTC.

This clonotype was picked up a small number of times. V usage is TRBV28 and J usage is TRBJ2-7; a possible D gene is TRBD2 (6 bases). This CDR3 has 18 amino acids. CDR1 is MDHEN, CDR2 SYDVKM, per germline. Trimming pared 4 bases from V and 2 bases from J, leaving 24 bases between. The CDR3: CASSSASGGRGKTYEQYF. CDR3 DNA sequence: TGTGCCAGCAGTTCCGCATCGGGCGGACGGGGGAAGACCTACGAGCAGTACTTC.